One sample yielded the 27 T cell receptor beta chains listed below, sequenced in a study of blood T cell repertoires in COVID-19. The method was immunoSEQ multiplex PCR; TCRdb's version includes in-frame clones alone and lacks a portion of them. This table has tens of thousands of clones, 90% appearing once. The sample taken for sequencing was peripheral blood. Receptors originate from a woman over 75 with acute or convalescent COVID-19.

This rearrangement joins TRBV18 to TRBJ2-6; D gene ambiguous. V was pared by 0 bases and J by 2 bases, with 5 bases between. Germline V gene sequence: CDR1 KGHSH, CDR2 LQKENI. The CDR3 consists of 15 residues. This CDR3 is CASSPPGAGANVLTF. CDR3 bases: TGTGCCAGCTCACCACCGGGCGCTGGGGCCAACGTCCTGACTTTC.

CDR3 sequence reads: CASSFTGHSYEQYF. The CDR3 bases are TGTGCCAGCAGCTTTACGGGACATTCCTACGAGCAGTACTTC. The gene calls are TRBV7-2 and TRBJ2-7, with D tentatively TRBD1 (6 bases). The V end was cut by 3 bases, the J end by 1 base, with 10 bases between. The CDR3 has 14 residues. Germline V gives CDR1 SGHTA, CDR2 FQGNSA.

V and J are TRBV14 and TRBJ2-7, with D possibly matching TRBD1 (5 bases). V was trimmed by 1 base and J by 2 bases, leaving 9 bases between them. Germline lookup yields CDR1 SGHDN and CDR2 FVKESK. The CDR3 is 14 residues long. In DNA, the CDR3 is TGTGCCAGCAGCCAAGTTCCAGGGCCCTACGAGCAGTACTTC. The encoded protein is CASSQVPGPYEQYF. Drawing the rest from reference TRBV14 and TRBJ2-7, the complete variable domain is EAGVTQFPSHSVIEKGQTVTLRCDPISGHDNLYWYRRVMGKEIKFLLHFVKESKQDESGMPNNRFLAERTGGTYSTLKVQPAELEDSGVYFCASSQVPGPYEQYFGPGTRLTVT.

The J gene is TRBJ2-1, the V gene TRBV2; TRBD2 matches at 12 bases. From germline, CDR1 is SNHLY and CDR2 FYNNEI. This CDR3 region has 18 residues. Trimming cost V 3 bases and J 9 bases; bases outside gene matches: 15. The CDR3 coding sequence is TGTGCCAGCAGTGATCCCAAACTAGCGGGAGGCCTGCGGGGTGAGCAGTTCTTC. Protein product: CASSDPKLAGGLRGEQFF.

The genes are TRBV18 and TRBJ1-1; no firm D call. Per germline, CDR1 KGHSH and CDR2 LQKENI. The CDR3 is made up of 14 amino acids. With 1 base removed from V and 0 bases from J, the gap between germline ends came to 6 bases. CDR3 region: CASSPRTLNTEAFF. The CDR3 DNA sequence: TGTGCCAGCTCACCACGGACTCTGAACACTGAAGCTTTCTTT.

The V call is TRBV6-2 or TRBV6-3, the J call TRBJ1-5, with D possibly TRBD1 on 5 matching bases. The CDR3 sequence is 15 residues long. Per germline, CDR1 MNHEY and CDR2 SVGEGT. Trimming took 5 bases from V and 2 from J, leaving 13 bases between them. DNA for the CDR3: TGTGCCAGCAGTAGCGGGGGTATTGGCAATCAGCCCCAGCATTTT. It yields the protein CASSSGGIGNQPQHF.

The gene calls are TRBV2 and TRBJ2-1; 12 bases line up with TRBD2. With 6 bases clipped from V and 9 bases from J, the junction kept 9 bases outside the gene matches. The CDR3 length is 15 residues. The V gene's germline CDR1 is SNHLY and CDR2 FYNNEI. CDR3 DNA: TGTGCCAGCAGCCAACTAGCGGGAGGAGTGGGTGAGCAGTTCTTC. This codes for CASSQLAGGVGEQFF.

The gene calls are TRBV11-2 and TRBJ2-2; 8 bases fit TRBD1. The ends lost 5 bases at V and 4 bases at J; junction bases unmatched: 6. Germline values: CDR1 SGHAT, CDR2 FQNNGV. The CDR3 extends over 15 amino acids. Here the CDR3 DNA reads TGTGCCAGCAGCCCGCGCAGGGGGCCCACCGGGGAGCTGTTTTTT. Amino acids: CASSPRRGPTGELFF.

The chain joins TRBV27 to TRBJ1-5; a weak D match, TRBD1 (6 bases). Between the trimmed V and J ends, which lost 1 base and 2 bases, there was a span of 12 bases. Germline assignment: CDR1 MNHEY and CDR2 SMNVEV (reference sequence). The CDR3 is made up of 16 amino acids. The CDR3 DNA is TGTGCCAGCAGTTTATTTTGGGGGCCCGGCAATCAGCCCCAGCATTTT. Protein sequence: CASSLFWGPGNQPQHF.

The chain is built from TRBV21-1 and TRBJ1-3; the D call in the table, TRBD1, was not verified against the DNA. TRBV21-1 is reported as a pseudogene. This CDR3 is built from 18 residues. The CDR3 is CASSKQESRGRAGNTIYF. CDR3 DNA sequence: TGTGCCAGCAGCAAACAGGAGAGCAGGGGGAGAGCTGGAAACACCATATATTTT.

The genes are TRBV7-3 and TRBJ2-2; perhaps TRBD1 as D (5 bases). Germline V gene lookup returns CDR1 SGHTA and CDR2 FQGTGA. The CDR3 spans 13 residues. The ends were cut back, 5 bases at V and 7 bases at J, with 11 bases in the middle. CDR3 region: CASSPDNDGELFF. CDR3 coding DNA: TGTGCCAGCAGCCCGGACAATGACGGGGAGCTGTTTTTT.

This CDR3 is CASSPGRTYEQYF. In nucleotides, the CDR3 is TGTGCCAGCTCACCAGGGAGAACCTACGAGCAGTACTTC. This chain connects TRBV18 to TRBJ2-7; weak D call: TRBD2 (5 bases). This CDR3 is 13 amino acids long. Trimming removed 2 bases at V and 2 bases at J, with 7 bases between. Germline-derived CDR1 and CDR2 are KGHSH and LQKENI.

The chain joins TRBV6-5 to TRBJ1-6; possible D gene TRBD1, 6 bases. Germline values: CDR1 MNHEY, CDR2 SVGAGI. There are 13 residues in the CDR3. Trimming left V 5 bases short and J 8 bases short, with 10 bases between. CDR3 sequence reads: CASSPYRDSPLHF. DNA for the CDR3: TGTGCCAGCAGTCCCTACAGGGATTCACCCCTCCACTTT.

The chain couples TRBV18 to TRBJ2-7; TRBD1 matches at 11 bases. CDR1 is KGHSH and CDR2 is LQKENI in the germline V gene. V lost 4 bases, J lost 5 bases, and 1 base stayed unmatched. This CDR3 is built from 13 residues. The CDR3 sequence is CASSRDRGDEQYF. The CDR3 DNA follows: TGTGCCAGCTCACGGGACAGGGGGGACGAGCAGTACTTC. Full variable domain (rest looked up from reference TRBV18 and TRBJ2-7): NAGVMQNPRHLVRRRGQEARLRCSPMKGHSHVYWYRQLPEEGLKFMVYLQKENIIDESGMPKERFSAEFPKEGPSILRIQQVVRGDSAAYFCASSRDRGDEQYFGPGTRLTVT.

This clone has just one count. The J gene is TRBJ1-2, the V gene TRBV2; maybe TRBD1 (5 bases). Germline CDR1 SNHLY, CDR2 FYNNEI. This CDR3 spans 14 amino acids. Deletions cut 6 bases from V and 0 bases from J, with 11 bases between. The CDR3 loop reads CASSSDSTNYGYTF. The CDR3 coding sequence is TGTGCCAGCAGCTCAGACAGTACTAACTATGGCTACACCTTC.

This chain connects TRBV6-4 to TRBJ2-3, with 10 bases matching TRBD2. Germline lookup yields CDR1 MRHNA and CDR2 SNTAGT. CDR3 size: 15 residues. Trimming at V came to 2 bases and at J to 4 bases, leaving 3 bases not matched to a gene. The CDR3: CASSDAAGGADTQYF. CDR3 DNA sequence: TGTGCCAGCAGTGACGCAGCGGGAGGGGCAGATACGCAGTATTTT.

V is TRBV7-9 and J is TRBJ2-1, with D perhaps TRBD2 (6 bases). With 5 bases removed from V and 1 base from J, the gap between germline ends came to 9 bases. The CDR3 spans 14 residues. Germline CDR1 and CDR2: SEHNR and FQNEAQ (reference sequence). CDR3 region: CASSRSGSYNEQFF. The CDR3 DNA follows: TGTGCCAGCAGCCGGAGCGGGTCCTACAATGAGCAGTTCTTC.

This chain joins TRBV6-6 and TRBJ2-2; a possible D gene is TRBD2 (5 bases). The V gene's germline CDR1 is MNHNY and CDR2 SVGAGI (reference sequence). Trimming left V 5 bases short and J 2 bases short, with 12 bases between. The CDR3 is 15 residues long. The DNA of the CDR3 is TGTGCCAGCAGTCCCCCGGGATTAAACACCGGGGAGCTGTTTTTT. Residues: CASSPPGLNTGELFF.

The V call is TRBV4-2, the J call TRBJ2-5, with TRBD2 identical over 10 bases. With 3 bases clipped from V and 5 bases from J, the junction kept 15 bases outside the gene matches. The CDR3 is 18 residues long. Germline V gene data show CDR1 as LGHNA and CDR2 as YNFKEQ. Here the CDR3 reads CASSQGLLSSGSRETQYF. The CDR3 nucleotides are TGTGCCAGCAGCCAGGGCCTCCTCTCTAGCGGGAGTCGGGAGACCCAGTACTTC.

For the CDR3, the DNA is TGTGCCAGCAGCTTGACAGGGGCAGGGTCAAGATCACCCCTCCACTTT. Protein product: CASSLTGAGSRSPLHF. The chain uses TRBV5-8 and TRBJ1-6, with 7 nucleotides matching TRBD1. CDR1 is SGHTS and CDR2 is YDEGEE in the germline V gene. The V gene end was trimmed by 1 base and the J gene end by 10 bases; junction bases not matched to a gene: 11. This CDR3 comprises 16 residues. Complete variable domain (other parts from reference TRBV5-8 and TRBJ1-6): EAGVTQSPTHLIKTRGQQATLRCSPISGHTSVYWYQQALGLGLQFLLWYDEGEERNRGNFPPRFSGRQFPNYSSELNVNALELEDSALYLCASSLTGAGSRSPLHFGNGTRLTVT.

The rearrangement uses TRBV30 and TRBJ1-2, with 8 bases lining up with TRBD1. Germline V gene sequence: CDR1 GTSNPN, CDR2 SVGIG (reference sequence). J was trimmed by 2 bases and V by 3 bases; bases with no gene match: 11. CDR3 length: 16 amino acids. DNA for the CDR3: TGTGCCTGGAGCCATACCCTGACAGGGGCCAACTATGGCTACACCTTC. Protein sequence: CAWSHTLTGANYGYTF. Full variable domain (outside the CDR3, taken from reference TRBV30 and TRBJ1-2): SQTIHQWPATLVQPVGSPLSLECTVEGTSNPNLYWYRQAAGRGLQLLFYSVGIGQISSEVPQNLSASRPQDRQFILSSKKLLLSDSGFYLCAWSHTLTGANYGYTFGSGTRLTVV.

The V and J genes are TRBV18 and TRBJ2-7; TRBD2 is a possible D gene (5 bases). The V gene's germline CDR1 is KGHSH and CDR2 LQKENI. Trimming cost V 0 bases and J 1 base, with 10 bases left between them. The CDR3 totals 15 residues. Written as DNA, the CDR3 is TGTGCCAGCTCACCACCCGGGGTCGCGTCCTACGAGCAGTACTTC. Translating it yields CASSPPGVASYEQYF.

This chain joins TRBV20-1 and TRBJ2-1; tentatively, D is TRBD2 (6 bases). CDR1 DFQATT and CDR2 SNEGSKA come from the germline V gene (reference sequence). The germline V and J ends were trimmed by 4 bases and 5 bases, with 6 bases remaining between them. The CDR3 extends over 11 amino acids. The DNA of the CDR3 is TGCAGTGCTACGGGAGACAATGAGCAGTTCTTC. Protein product: CSATGDNEQFF.

This clone was detected once. J is TRBJ2-1 and V is TRBV11-2; 9 bases align to TRBD2. The CDR3 totals 16 residues. CDR1 and CDR2 (germline): SGHAT, FQNNGV. Trimming took 5 bases from V and 4 from J; bases not matched to a gene: 9. CDR3 coding DNA: TGTGCCAGCAGCCCCAATAGCGGGGGACTATACAATGAGCAGTTCTTC. It codes for CASSPNSGGLYNEQFF.

In its sample, this clone was seen once. The V gene is TRBV7-2, the J gene TRBJ1-5, with D possibly being TRBD1 (5 bases). In germline, CDR1 is SGHTA, CDR2 FQGNSA. The ends were cut back, 1 base at V and 2 bases at J, with 12 bases in the middle. The CDR3 has 16 amino acids. This chain's CDR3 is CASSLVGQGGNQPQHF. The CDR3 DNA is TGTGCCAGCAGCTTAGTGGGGCAGGGTGGCAATCAGCCCCAGCATTTT.

The chain joins TRBV5-6 to TRBJ1-2; 7 positions agree with TRBD1. Germline V gene sequence: CDR1 SGHDT, CDR2 YYEEEE. V gave up 6 bases and J gave up 0 bases; unmatched junction bases: 8. The CDR3 runs to 15 residues. CDR3 sequence (DNA): TGTGCCAGCACTTCGAGGGGGCGGACTAACTATGGCTACACCTTC. Translation gives CASTSRGRTNYGYTF.

The chain combines TRBV13 with TRBJ1-1; TRBD1 matches at 11 bases. V shed 4 bases and J 4 bases; nucleotides not matched to a gene: 14. The CDR3 sequence is 18 residues long. Germline CDR1 reads PRHDT; CDR2 reads FYEKMQ (reference sequence). CDR3 region: CASSSVVGTGGIGTEAFF. The CDR3 coding sequence is TGTGCCAGCAGCTCAGTCGTCGGGACAGGGGGAATAGGCACTGAAGCTTTCTTT.